These 20 T cell receptor beta chains share one sample of origin, sequenced in a study of breast tumors, draining lymph nodes, adjacent tissues. A single record per CDR3 protein comes from TCRdb applying MiXCR to the multiplex PCR reads. The table shows some 66,000 distinct CDR3 sequences, with roughly 59% occurring only once. Specimen: breast tumor tissue. These receptors were obtained from a female donor with breast cancer. Some clones in this sample may be carry-over from other donors' samples.

Comment on this clonotype: A read error may explain this, as a much larger clone is one base away. The chain has TRBV6-5 and TRBJ2-3; tentatively, D is TRBD1 or TRBD2 (6 bases each). CDR3 length equals 14 residues. The germline V gene encodes CDR1 MNHEY and CDR2 SVGAGI. The chain's CDR3 is CASSHDFRGDTQCF. The CDR3 DNA sequence: TGTGCCAGCAGTCACGACTTTAGGGGGGATACGCAGTGTTTT.

This clonotype was observed many times. The chain uses TRBV30 and TRBJ2-7, with 7 bases matching TRBD1. CDR1 GTSNPN and CDR2 SVGIG come from the germline V gene (reference sequence). This CDR3 has 13 amino acids. V was clipped by 1 base and J by 4 bases; unmatched bases: 4. CDR3 DNA sequence: TGTGCCTGGAGTGCGACAGGGTTGTACGAGCAGTACTTC. Protein: CAWSATGLYEQYF.

V is TRBV11-2 and J is TRBJ2-7; weak D call: TRBD1 (5 bases). The V gene's germline CDR1 is SGHAT and CDR2 FQNNGV. Trimming removed 5 bases from V and 6 bases from J, with 17 bases in between. The CDR3 contains 14 residues. For the CDR3, the DNA is TGTGCCAGCAGCCTACTTAGGACACGGCGCGAGCAGTACTTC. It specifies CASSLLRTRREQYF. Supplemented by reference TRBV11-2 and TRBJ2-7, the full variable domain reads EAGVAQSPRYKIIEKRQSVAFWCNPISGHATLYWYQQILGQGPKLLIQFQNNGVVDDSQLPKDRFSAERLKGVDSTLKIQPAKLEDSAVYLCASSLLRTRREQYFGPGTRLTVT.

This clonotype was seen repeatedly, ten times or more. V is TRBV19 and J is TRBJ1-5; the match to TRBD1 covers 8 bases. The trim removed 5 bases at V and 0 bases at J, leaving 12 bases unmatched. CDR1 LNHDA and CDR2 SQIVND come from the germline V gene (reference sequence). The CDR3 length is 18 residues. The CDR3 protein is CASSPDRVTLYSNQPQHF. CDR3 nucleotide sequence: TGTGCCAGTAGTCCGGACAGGGTAACCCTGTATAGCAATCAGCCCCAGCATTTT.

The J gene is TRBJ1-1, the V gene TRBV18; D possibly corresponds to TRBD1 (6 bases). The V end lost 1 base, the J end lost 6 bases, and 18 bases lay between the germline ends. CDR3 length: 16 amino acids. CDR1 and CDR2 from the germline V gene are KGHSH and LQKENI. The CDR3 nucleotides are TGTGCCAGCTCACCACAGCGGCAGGGGCGTGAGGCTGAAGCTTTCTTT. It is translated as CASSPQRQGREAEAFF.

The rearrangement links TRBV2 to TRBJ2-3, with 8 bases aligning to TRBD2. The ends lost 11 bases at V and 1 base at J; junction bases unmatched: 8. Germline values: CDR1 SNHLY, CDR2 FYNNEI. The CDR3 extends over 14 amino acids. As DNA, the CDR3 is TGTGCCGGGGTCGGGCGGGAGGGCACAGATACGCAGTATTTT. Protein sequence: CAGVGREGTDTQYF.

This clonotype was seen a few times. The chain is built from TRBV19 and TRBJ1-1; TRBD1 matches at 11 bases. Germline V gene sequence: CDR1 LNHDA, CDR2 SQIVND (reference sequence). The trim removed 6 bases at V and 4 bases at J, leaving 13 bases unmatched. CDR3 length equals 17 residues. In DNA, the CDR3 is TGTGCCAGTAGACAGGACAGGGGGCTAAAAAAGGGCACTGAAGCTTTCTTT. This encodes CASRQDRGLKKGTEAFF.

V gene TRBV7-1 combines with J gene TRBJ2-3; D remains ambiguous. TRBV7-1 is an ORF, and what it does is uncertain. V lost 3 bases and J lost 0, with 7 bases in between. CDR3 length equals 14 residues. Here the CDR3 DNA reads TGTGCCAGCAGCTCTAGCTCGAGCACAGATACGCAGTATTTT. Translated, it gives CASSSSSSTDTQYF.

CDR3 coding DNA: TGTGCCAGCAGAGACGGCGGAGGCGTCTCCTACAATGAGCAGTTCTTC. Translating it yields CASRDGGGVSYNEQFF. This chain uses TRBV5-5 with TRBJ2-1, with TRBD2 as a possible D gene (5 bases). Looked up from germline, CDR1 is SGHKS and CDR2 is YYEKEE (reference sequence). Trimming took 5 bases from V and 0 from J, leaving 15 bases between them. CDR3 length equals 16 residues. The full variable domain, in which reference TRBV5-5 and TRBJ2-1 provide the parts outside the CDR3, is DAGVTQSPTHLIKTRGQQVTLRCSPISGHKSVSWYQQVLGQGPQFIFQYYEKEERGRGNFPDRFSARQFPNYSSELNVNALLLGDSALYLCASRDGGGVSYNEQFFGPGTRLTVL.

The chain carries TRBV20-1 and TRBJ2-5; perhaps TRBD2 as D (5 bases). This CDR3 is built from 19 residues. The V and J ends lost 5 bases and 5 bases respectively, with 33 bases between them. CDR1 is DFQATT, CDR2 SNEGSKA, per germline (reference sequence). The CDR3 loop is CSAPLNDGSAVGFGETQYF. The CDR3 DNA is TGCAGTGCTCCCCTTAACGACGGTAGCGCGGTTGGGTTCGGGGAGACCCAGTACTTC.

This clonotype was counted a single time. V and J are TRBV4-2 and TRBJ1-2, with 10 bases fitting TRBD1. Unmatched junction bases numbered 13, after V lost 4 bases and J lost 2 bases. This CDR3 comprises 18 residues. Germline values: CDR1 LGHNA, CDR2 YNFKEQ. CDR3 sequence: CASSPKTGGRRLNYGYTF. CDR3 DNA: TGTGCCAGCAGCCCAAAGACAGGGGGCCGACGGCTGAACTATGGCTACACCTTC.

In this sample, this clonotype turned up many times. This rearrangement joins TRBV5-6 to TRBJ1-5, with 7 bases identical to TRBD1. With 0 bases clipped from V and 6 bases from J, the junction kept 9 bases outside the gene matches. This CDR3 has 16 amino acids. The V gene's germline CDR1 is SGHDT and CDR2 YYEEEE. CDR3 in amino acids: CASSLALQGGGQPQHF. The CDR3 region has the DNA TGTGCCAGCAGCTTGGCCCTTCAGGGGGGAGGTCAGCCCCAGCATTTT.

The chain recombines TRBV20-1 with TRBJ2-5, with 14 bases aligning to TRBD2. The CDR3 contains 16 residues. Germline V gives CDR1 DFQATT, CDR2 SNEGSKA (reference sequence). V lost 4 bases to trimming and J lost 7 bases; unmatched junction nucleotides: 11. The CDR3 spells CSATETSGGAKGTQYF. CDR3 sequence (DNA): TGCAGTGCTACCGAGACTAGCGGGGGGGCGAAGGGGACCCAGTACTTC.

The CDR3 here is CASSGISMNTEAFF. Here the CDR3 DNA reads TGTGCCAGCTCGGGGATTTCCATGAACACTGAAGCTTTCTTT. The V and J genes are TRBV18 and TRBJ1-1, with unresolved D. Germline CDR1 reads KGHSH; CDR2 reads LQKENI. The CDR3 contains 14 residues. V lost 6 bases and J lost 0, with 11 bases in between. The whole variable domain, remainder taken from reference TRBV18 and TRBJ1-1, is NAGVMQNPRHLVRRRGQEARLRCSPMKGHSHVYWYRQLPEEGLKFMVYLQKENIIDESGMPKERFSAEFPKEGPSILRIQQVVRGDSAAYFCASSGISMNTEAFFGQGTRLTVV.

This chain joins TRBV7-2 and TRBJ1-2; 7 nucleotides match TRBD1. Germline V gene lookup returns CDR1 SGHTA and CDR2 FQGNSA. The CDR3 runs 12 residues. V trimming: 4 bases; J trimming: 6 bases; junction bases outside the gene matches: 2. DNA for the CDR3: TGTGCCAGCAGCTCTGACAGGGATGGCTACACCTTC. Amino acids: CASSSDRDGYTF.

CDR3 in DNA: TGTGCCAGCAGCCCCGGGACGGGGACCCAGTACTTC. Translation: CASSPGTGTQYF. The chain joins TRBV7-9 to TRBJ2-5; possibly TRBD1 or TRBD2 for D (5 bases each). The CDR3 runs 12 residues. Per germline, CDR1 SEHNR and CDR2 FQNEAQ (reference sequence). With 5 bases removed from V and 7 bases from J, the gap between germline ends came to 11 bases. Together with reference TRBV7-9 and TRBJ2-5, the CDR3 gives the full variable domain: DTGVSQNPRHKITKRGQNVTFRCDPISEHNRLYWYRQTLGQGPEFLTYFQNEAQLEKSRLLSDRFSAERPKGSFSTLEIQRTEQGDSAMYLCASSPGTGTQYFGPGTRLLVL.

Points on this clonotype: The junction and the germline gene differ at one end; a read error may be behind it. The chain combines TRBV4-2 with TRBJ2-3, with D possibly being TRBD2 (6 bases). The CDR3 spans 13 residues. Germline V gene sequence: CDR1 LGHNA, CDR2 YNFKEQ. CDR3 sequence (DNA): TGTGCCAGCAGCCGCGGGGTGGCAGATACGCGGTATTTT. Translated, it gives CASSRGVADTRYF.

At least ten counts were recorded for this clonotype. The chain employs TRBV11-2 and TRBJ2-7; unclear D gene. Between the trimmed V and J ends, which lost 4 bases and 0 bases, there was a span of 1 base. This CDR3 spans 11 amino acids. Germline CDR1 is SGHAT and CDR2 is FQNNGV. CDR3 nucleotide sequence: TGTGCCAGCAGCTCCTCCTACGAGCAGTACTTC. Translated, it gives CASSSSYEQYF.

This clonotype was counted at least ten times. The rearrangement joins TRBV13 to TRBJ2-7; 10 nucleotides line up with TRBD2. The ends lost 1 base at V and 6 bases at J; junction bases unmatched: 3. This CDR3 has 14 amino acids. CDR1 PRHDT and CDR2 FYEKMQ come from the germline V gene (reference sequence). DNA for the CDR3: TGTGCCAGCAGCTTAGCTAGCGGGAGCGGCGAGCAGTACTTC. Translated, it gives CASSLASGSGEQYF.

This clonotype was counted many times. The chain has TRBV20-1 and TRBJ2-7; no firm D call. Germline CDR1 and CDR2: DFQATT and SNEGSKA (reference sequence). CDR3 size: 13 residues. V gave up 3 bases and J gave up 0 bases, with 9 bases separating them. CDR3 DNA sequence: TGCAGTGCTAGGAAAACAGCCTCCTACGAGCAGTACTTC. Translated, it gives CSARKTASYEQYF.